Listed here is a single TCR beta chain. Its antigen is not known. This table comes from immunoSEQ multiplex PCR, and its TCRdb copy is limited to in-frame clones, with some not included. The repertoire holds around 18,000 clones, with roughly 85% as singletons. This entry comes from a study of OX40 agonist ivuxolimab in advanced cancers. About the study: Partial responses were achieved by three patients: one hepatocellular carcinoma, two cutaneous melanoma.

The length of the CDR3 is 14 residues. Germline V gene sequence: CDR1 SEHNR, CDR2 FQNEAQ (reference sequence). V was cut by 5 bases and J by 1 base, with 6 bases left in between. Study-level findings and limits: Specificity for antigen went undetermined in the expanded peripheral T cells.

This specimen was CD4+ or CD8+ T cells sorted from blood, taken in a trial of the OX40 agonist ivuxolimab. The receptor was isolated from an adult with an advanced solid tumor such as melanoma, head and neck, liver or kidney cancer. The chain carries TRBV7-9 and TRBJ2-6; D is ambiguous. CDR3 region: CASSNDSGANVLTF. CDR3 nucleotide sequence: TGTGCCAGCAGCAACGATTCTGGGGCCAACGTCCTGACTTTC.